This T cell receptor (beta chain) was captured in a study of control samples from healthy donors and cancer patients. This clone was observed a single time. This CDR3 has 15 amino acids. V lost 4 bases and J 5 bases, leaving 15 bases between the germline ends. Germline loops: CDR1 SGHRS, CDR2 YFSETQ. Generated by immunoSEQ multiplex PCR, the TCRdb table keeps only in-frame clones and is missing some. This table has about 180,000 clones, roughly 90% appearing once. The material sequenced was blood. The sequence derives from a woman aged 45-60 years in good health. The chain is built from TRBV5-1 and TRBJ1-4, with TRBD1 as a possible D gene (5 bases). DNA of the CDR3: TGCGCCAGCAGCCCTCCCTTGGGGGAAAATGAAAAACTGTTTTTT. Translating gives CASSPPLGENEKLFF.